This TCR beta chain was recorded in a study of glioma-infiltrating T cells. The germline V and J ends were trimmed by 3 bases and 5 bases, with 14 bases remaining between them. The CDR3 covers 14 residues. Germline CDR1 is KGHSH and CDR2 is LQKENI. TCR alpha and beta CDR3 regions were amplified from RNA using iRepertoire nested multiplex PCR. One entry per CDR3 protein results from TCRdb running MiXCR on the multiplex PCR reads. Here the sample spans around 390,000 distinct CDR3 sequences, about 40% being singletons. This receptor was obtained from a human donor with low-grade glioma or glioblastoma, undergoing nonglioma brain surgery, or in good health (not recorded which). The sample consisted of glioma tissue, nonneoplastic brain tissue, or PBMCs (not recorded which). The rearrangement joins TRBV18 to TRBJ2-7, with D perhaps matching TRBD1 or TRBD2 (5 bases each). CDR3 nucleotides: TGTGCCAGCTCACCGCCGGGACCAAGTGACGAGCAGTACTTC. It is translated as CASSPPGPSDEQYF. The variable domain in full, with the rest retrieved from reference TRBV18 and TRBJ2-7, is NAGVMQNPRHLVRRRGQEARLRCSPMKGHSHVYWYRQLPEEGLKFMVYLQKENIIDESGMPKERFSAEFPKEGPSILRIQQVVRGDSAAYFCASSPPGPSDEQYFGPGTRLTVT.